Detailed here is one T cell receptor beta chain. The antigen remains unidentified. TCRdb processed the RACE reads anew with MiXCR; each CDR3 protein has one entry. The sample holds 300,000 to 450,000 distinct CDR3 sequences, around 5.5% seen once. This entry belongs to a study of human T cells and chemical hapten exposure. Study overall: Patients got weekly scalp diphenylcyclopropenone doses over the approximately 24-week study. The study patch tested 0.01% DPC on the upper back and read results at 6 days. General study results and limits: Sensitizing to DPC left TCRs with a frequency above 1 in 1000 unaltered. Donors had alopecia, so their immune response may differ from healthy people's.

As to time point: pre-sensitization, week 0. Treatment described: therapeutic diphenylcyclopropenone sensitization with weekly scalp DPC. Trimming cost V 1 base and J 8 bases, with 6 bases left between them. Germline V CDR1 and CDR2: LGHNA, YNFKEQ. The CDR3 loop spans 12 amino acids. This chain uses TRBV4-2 with TRBJ2-1, with unresolved D. The origin of this receptor is a woman aged 45-60 years with alopecia areata. Some clones in this sample may be carry-over from other donors' samples. Sequenced material: whole blood, taken in connection with sensitization to the hapten diphenylcyclopropenone (DPC). CDR3 sequence: CASSQVVDEQFF. CDR3 sequence (DNA): TGTGCCAGCAGCCAAGTCGTCGATGAGCAGTTCTTC.